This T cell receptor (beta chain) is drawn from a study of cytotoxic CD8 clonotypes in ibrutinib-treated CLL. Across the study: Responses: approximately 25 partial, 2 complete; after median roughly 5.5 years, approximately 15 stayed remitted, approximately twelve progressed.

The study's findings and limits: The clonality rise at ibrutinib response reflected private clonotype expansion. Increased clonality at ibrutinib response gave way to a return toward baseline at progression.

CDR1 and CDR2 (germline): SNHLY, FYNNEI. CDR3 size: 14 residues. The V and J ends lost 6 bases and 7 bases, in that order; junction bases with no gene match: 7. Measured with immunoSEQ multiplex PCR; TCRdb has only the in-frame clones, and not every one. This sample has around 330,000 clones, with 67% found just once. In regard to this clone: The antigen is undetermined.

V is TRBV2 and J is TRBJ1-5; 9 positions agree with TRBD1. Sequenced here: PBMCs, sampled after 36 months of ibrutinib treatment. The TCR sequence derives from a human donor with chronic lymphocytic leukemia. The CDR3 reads CASRADRGTQPQHF. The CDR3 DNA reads TGTGCCAGCAGGGCAGACAGGGGGACCCAGCCCCAGCATTTT.